The 19 T cell receptor beta chains reported below all come from one sample, sequenced in a study of cytomegalovirus exposure and HLA in healthy donors. PCR used 60 Vbeta primers and 13 Jbeta primers. The data were produced by immunoSEQ multiplex PCR, yet TCRdb's version contains in-frame clones alone and is incomplete. The sample lists around 31,000 clones, roughly 89% seen once, with 2.5% to 3.5% in the top ten. Specimen: PBMCs. The receptors were sampled from a boy aged 5-17 years in good health and CMV-seronegative.

The chain uses TRBV4-2 and TRBJ1-1, with D maybe TRBD1 (5 bases). The CDR3 is 16 amino acids. The V and J ends lost 0 bases and 0 bases respectively, with 11 bases between them. Germline CDR1 and CDR2: LGHNA and YNFKEQ. The DNA of the CDR3 is TGTGCCAGCAGCCAAGATCGGGGGAGCATGAACACTGAAGCTTTCTTT. This gives the protein CASSQDRGSMNTEAFF.

To note about this clone: The same CDR3 can be traced to other DNA sequences in this sample. The J gene is TRBJ2-7, the V gene TRBV19; TRBD2 matches at 7 bases. J was trimmed by 2 bases and V by 3 bases; bases with no gene match: 7. Germline V gives CDR1 LNHDA, CDR2 SQIVND (reference sequence). CDR3 length: 15 amino acids. CDR3 sequence reads: CASSIDSGVTYEQYF. CDR3 nucleotide sequence: TGTGCCAGTAGTATCGACAGCGGGGTTACCTACGAGCAGTACTTC.

This sequence joins TRBV7-2 and TRBJ2-5, with TRBD1 matching over 7 bases. The CDR3 is 14 amino acids. Germline V gene lookup returns CDR1 SGHTA and CDR2 FQGNSA. Trimming cost V 3 bases and J 5 bases; bases outside gene matches: 6. The CDR3 is CASSFMTGMETQYF. In DNA form, the CDR3 reads TGTGCCAGCAGCTTTATGACAGGGATGGAGACCCAGTACTTC.

The chain has TRBV18 and TRBJ2-3; 10 bases line up with TRBD1. The germline V gene has CDR1 KGHSH and CDR2 LQKENI. The CDR3 covers 20 residues. V dropped 2 bases and J dropped 1; count of bases not matched to a gene: 15. The CDR3 spells CASSPGRGTGERFGTDTQYF. The CDR3, as DNA: TGTGCCAGCTCACCAGGGAGGGGGACAGGGGAACGATTCGGCACAGATACGCAGTATTTT.

V is TRBV5-1 and J is TRBJ2-2; D gene unclear. Trimming left V 1 base short and J 4 bases short, with 8 bases between. CDR3 length equals 14 residues. The germline gives CDR1 SGHRS, CDR2 YFSETQ. This CDR3 is CASSLTDLTGELFF. The CDR3 DNA sequence: TGCGCCAGCAGCTTGACAGACCTCACCGGGGAGCTGTTTTTT.

The chain is built from TRBV10-1 and TRBJ2-7; perhaps TRBD1 as D (6 bases). Germline CDR1 WNHNN, CDR2 SYGVQD (reference sequence). The CDR3 is 14 residues long. V lost 4 bases, J lost 0 bases, and 10 bases lay in between. The CDR3: CASSATGPSYEQYF. DNA of the CDR3: TGCGCCAGCAGTGCCACAGGGCCCTCCTACGAGCAGTACTTC.

The gene calls are TRBV5-8 and TRBJ2-5; D might be TRBD1 (6 bases). In germline, CDR1 is SGHTS, CDR2 YDEGEE. This CDR3 has 18 residues. The V end was cut by 2 bases, the J end by 0 bases, with 20 bases between. The CDR3 nucleotides are TGTGCCAGCAGCTTCAGCGAAGGGGGAAGGATGTACCAAGAGACCCAGTACTTC. Translated: CASSFSEGGRMYQETQYF.

The count of this clone is one. V gene TRBV5-1 combines with J gene TRBJ2-7; 9 bases are shared with TRBD2. From germline, CDR1 is SGHRS and CDR2 YFSETQ. V was pared by 3 bases and J by 6 bases, with 4 bases of the junction left unmatched. The CDR3 spans 13 residues. The CDR3, as DNA: TGCGCCAGCAGCTGGACTAGCGTAGGCGAGCAGTACTTC. It yields the protein CASSWTSVGEQYF.

This chain joins TRBV11-2 and TRBJ2-2; maybe TRBD1 (6 bases). CDR1 is SGHAT, CDR2 FQNNGV, per germline. Deletions cut 3 bases from V and 0 bases from J, with 8 bases between. This CDR3 comprises 15 residues. CDR3 in DNA: TGTGCCAGCAGCTTGTGGACAGCGAACACCGGGGAGCTGTTTTTT. Translated, it gives CASSLWTANTGELFF.

The V call is TRBV7-9, the J call TRBJ2-3, with D tentatively TRBD2 (5 bases). The ends were cut back, 5 bases at V and 6 bases at J, with 15 bases in the middle. This CDR3 is built from 14 residues. Germline loops: CDR1 SEHNR, CDR2 FQNEAQ (reference sequence). CDR3 sequence: CASSPGPSGDTQYF. The CDR3 nucleotides read TGTGCCAGCAGCCCCGGACCCTCGGGGGATACGCAGTATTTT.

V gene TRBV5-6 combines with J gene TRBJ1-2, with 7 bases identical to TRBD1. Looked up from germline, CDR1 is SGHDT and CDR2 is YYEEEE. This CDR3 has 16 amino acids. After removal of 0 bases from V and 3 bases from J, the junction contained 8 bases not matched to a gene. Written as DNA, the CDR3 is TGTGCCAGCAGCTTGGGGGGGACAGAGACACACTATGGCTACACCTTC. Encoded protein: CASSLGGTETHYGYTF.

The chain has TRBV18 and TRBJ2-7; TRBD2 agrees at 10 bases. Trimming took 2 bases from V and 7 from J; bases not matched to a gene: 8. Germline assignment: CDR1 KGHSH and CDR2 LQKENI. The CDR3 contains 15 residues. The CDR3 region is CASSPGASGGAEQYF. The CDR3 nucleotides read TGTGCCAGCTCACCAGGGGCCAGCGGGGGGGCAGAGCAGTACTTC. The full variable domain, in which reference TRBV18 and TRBJ2-7 provide the parts outside the CDR3, is NAGVMQNPRHLVRRRGQEARLRCSPMKGHSHVYWYRQLPEEGLKFMVYLQKENIIDESGMPKERFSAEFPKEGPSILRIQQVVRGDSAAYFCASSPGASGGAEQYFGPGTRLTVT.

CDR3 loop: CASSQESGGSYNEQFF. CDR3 DNA: TGTGCCAGCAGCCAAGAGTCGGGGGGCTCCTACAATGAGCAGTTCTTC. The chain carries TRBV4-2 and TRBJ2-1; the match to TRBD2 covers 7 bases. The CDR3 spans 16 residues. The ends lost 0 bases at V and 0 bases at J; junction bases unmatched: 2. Germline-derived CDR1 and CDR2 are LGHNA and YNFKEQ.

The chain recombines TRBV7-9 with TRBJ2-5; 7 bases match TRBD1. The J call may be faulty, since TRBJ2-7 better matches the DNA end. Germline CDR1 reads SEHNR; CDR2 reads FQNEAQ (reference sequence). CDR3 size: 16 residues. CDR3 loop: CASSPPGLGQSYEQYF. The CDR3 DNA reads TGTGCCAGCAGCCCTCCAGGATTGGGACAGTCCTACGAGCAGTACTTC.

The chain carries TRBV5-1 and TRBJ2-2, with D possibly being TRBD1 (5 bases). Trimming left V 2 bases short and J 7 bases short, with 12 bases between. The CDR3 contains 14 residues. CDR1 SGHRS and CDR2 YFSETQ come from the germline V gene. The CDR3, as DNA: TGCGCCAGCAGCTTAGTGGGGCCTCTCGGGGAGCTGTTTTTT. This gives the protein CASSLVGPLGELFF.

V and J are TRBV13 and TRBJ2-5, with 11 bases matching TRBD1. The end of the DNA is better explained by TRBJ2-7, so the J call may be wrong. Germline lookup yields CDR1 PRHDT and CDR2 FYEKMQ (reference sequence). The CDR3 consists of 15 residues. This CDR3 is CASSPGTGGAYEQYF. CDR3 bases: TGTGCCAGCAGCCCGGGGACAGGGGGGGCCTACGAGCAGTACTTC.

The chain joins TRBV18 to TRBJ2-1; a possible D gene is TRBD2 (5 bases). The CDR3 consists of 14 residues. The V end was cut by 3 bases, the J end by 10 bases, with 16 bases between. From germline, CDR1 is KGHSH and CDR2 LQKENI. The CDR3 coding sequence is TGTGCCAGCTCACCTGATGAAAGGACGGGAGAGCAGTTCTTC. Translating gives CASSPDERTGEQFF. The complete variable domain, with remaining parts taken from reference TRBV18 and TRBJ2-1, reads NAGVMQNPRHLVRRRGQEARLRCSPMKGHSHVYWYRQLPEEGLKFMVYLQKENIIDESGMPKERFSAEFPKEGPSILRIQQVVRGDSAAYFCASSPDERTGEQFFGPGTRLTVL.

This chain joins TRBV18 and TRBJ2-2, with TRBD1 identical over 10 bases. Germline CDR1 KGHSH, CDR2 LQKENI. CDR3 length: 16 amino acids. The V and J ends lost 3 bases and 2 bases, in that order; junction bases with no gene match: 3. In DNA, the CDR3 is TGTGCCAGCTCACCTCCGACAGGGGGCAACACCGGGGAGCTGTTTTTT. It codes for CASSPPTGGNTGELFF. Supplemented by reference TRBV18 and TRBJ2-2, the full variable domain reads NAGVMQNPRHLVRRRGQEARLRCSPMKGHSHVYWYRQLPEEGLKFMVYLQKENIIDESGMPKERFSAEFPKEGPSILRIQQVVRGDSAAYFCASSPPTGGNTGELFFGEGSRLTVL.

The V gene is TRBV9, the J gene TRBJ2-4, with D perhaps TRBD2 (6 bases). The CDR3 is 15 amino acids. Germline V gene sequence: CDR1 SGDLS, CDR2 YYNGEE. The V and J ends lost 3 bases and 0 bases respectively, with 10 bases between them. The CDR3 region has the DNA TGTGCCAGCAGCGCGGGACTGGTAGCCAAAAACATTCAGTACTTC. Translation: CASSAGLVAKNIQYF.